The clone carrying this T cell receptor gamma chain was seen ten or more times. It is unclear where the CDR3 begins or ends on the DNA, so no DNA is shown, and the CDR3 is as TCRdb lists it. The sample has other DNA sequences that encode this CDR3 too. Vgamma9/Vdelta2+ and Vdelta2-negative gammadelta T cells were flow-sorted from PBMC for bulk sequencing. TCRdb called clones anew from the multiplex PCR reads with CATT. The sample consists of tens of thousands of gamma-chain clones, about 3% of them appearing once. The data were obtained in a study of γδ T cells in repeated Plasmodium falciparum infection. Termini included, the CDR3 measures 31 amino acids. Germline assignment: CDR1 VENAVY and CDR2 YDSYNSRV.

Sequences were obtained from gamma-delta T cells from blood. The source is a pool of human donors (malaria-infected and uninfected, not separated). No J gene was called, and the V gene is TRGV8. The CDR3 sequence: CATWDYLIIRNSLAVEQHLLSQVSIGRIQHF.